This T cell receptor beta chain was identified during a study of shared clonotypes between healthy human individuals. General study points: What limited the represented genetic and exposure-history diversity was the small number of donors.

The CDR3 length is 15 residues. Germline lookup yields CDR1 SQVTM and CDR2 ANQGSEA. The V end was cut by 5 bases, the J end by 0 bases, with 15 bases between. Remarks on this clone: What it binds is not known.

When replicate PCRs were run on sorted subsets, they used around 200 ng DNA, some 30,000 T cell genomes. Repertoires were generated with immunoSEQ multiplex PCR, while TCRdb's copy carries only in-frame clones and drops some. The sample has roughly 590,000 clones, roughly 95% seen once. CD45RO negativity and positive selection for CCR7 defined naive CD8 cells, a population that excluded terminally differentiated effector memory CD45RA+ cells. Sequenced material: naive CD8+ T cells sorted from blood. The chain carries TRBV29-1 and TRBJ2-3, with a tentative D call TRBD1 (5 bases). The clonotype was recovered from a woman under 40 in good health. The CDR3 region has the DNA TGCAGCGTTCTCCTCAGCAGGGCCAGCACAGATACGCAGTATTTT. This sequence encodes CSVLLSRASTDTQYF.